One and the same sample provided the 26 T cell receptor beta chains below, sequenced in a study of blood T cell repertoires in COVID-19. TCRdb's copy holds only in-frame clones and misses some; the assay was immunoSEQ multiplex PCR. Among about 87,000 clones, 70% to 85% were seen once, and the ten largest hold 3% to 3.5%. Sequencing input: peripheral blood. These receptors were obtained from a woman over 75 with COVID-19, enrolled during active disease.

This clone was found once. The chain couples TRBV9 to TRBJ1-3; a possible D gene is TRBD1 (6 bases). Trimming removed 7 bases from V and 2 bases from J, with 13 bases in between. Germline V gives CDR1 SGDLS, CDR2 YYNGEE. The CDR3 is 14 amino acids. This CDR3 is CASAEGGPGNTIYF. The CDR3 bases are TGTGCCAGCGCCGAGGGGGGGCCTGGAAACACCATATATTTT.

This clone turned up a few times. V and J are TRBV19 and TRBJ1-6, with 11 bases fitting TRBD1. Per the germline V gene, CDR1 is LNHDA and CDR2 is SQIVND (reference sequence). This CDR3 is built from 16 residues. V shed 6 bases, J shed 9 bases, and the junction held 10 bases outside the gene matches. The CDR3 protein is CASRRDRGSGGSPLHF. CDR3 nucleotides: TGTGCCAGTAGACGGGACAGGGGGTCGGGAGGTTCACCCCTCCACTTT.

The chain's CDR3 is CASSRQGRDQPQHF. In nucleotides, the CDR3 is TGTGCCAGCAGCAGACAGGGGCGAGATCAGCCCCAGCATTTT. The chain combines TRBV5-6 with TRBJ1-5; 8 bases are a match to TRBD1. There are 14 residues in the CDR3. The germline gives CDR1 SGHDT, CDR2 YYEEEE. After removal of 4 bases from V and 5 bases from J, the junction contained 5 bases not matched to a gene. The full variable domain, completed using reference TRBV5-6 and TRBJ1-5, is DAGVTQSPTHLIKTRGQQVTLRCSPKSGHDTVSWYQQALGQGPQFIFQYYEEEERQRGNFPDRFSGHQFPNYSSELNVNALLLGDSALYLCASSRQGRDQPQHFGDGTRLSIL.

The genes are TRBV7-9 and TRBJ2-7; D possibly corresponds to TRBD2 (5 bases). V dropped 3 bases and J dropped 6 bases, with 15 bases sitting between them. Germline V gene lookup returns CDR1 SEHNR and CDR2 FQNEAQ (reference sequence). This CDR3 has 14 residues. The CDR3 is CASSFETTISEQYF. The DNA of the CDR3 is TGTGCCAGCAGCTTCGAGACTACTATCTCCGAGCAGTACTTC.

On this clone: The identical CDR3 is also encoded by other nucleotide sequences in the sample. The V gene is TRBV3-1 (or the pseudogene TRBV3-2), the J gene TRBJ2-5, with no clear D. The CDR3 extends over 12 amino acids. Per germline, CDR1 LGHDT and CDR2 YNNKEL (reference sequence). Trimming took off 1 base at V and 4 bases at J, with 4 bases between the two ends. The CDR3 region is CASSQVRETQYF. The CDR3 nucleotides read TGTGCCAGCAGCCAAGTCAGAGAGACCCAGTACTTC.

This clone was seen once. The rearrangement uses TRBV2 and TRBJ2-5; D gene ambiguous. Germline-derived CDR1 and CDR2 are SNHLY and FYNNEI. CDR3 length: 11 amino acids. V lost 8 bases and J lost 0, with 4 bases in between. CDR3 in DNA: TGTGCCAGCTCGTACCAAGAGACCCAGTACTTC. Translating it yields CASSYQETQYF.

This chain connects TRBV5-1 to TRBJ2-7; 7 bases align to TRBD1. The V segment lost 2 bases and the J segment 2 bases; nucleotides outside the gene matches: 1. Germline CDR1 is SGHRS and CDR2 is YFSETQ. The CDR3 is 13 amino acids. CDR3 coding DNA: TGCGCCAGCAGCTTTGGGACAGCCTACGAGCAGTACTTC. Its translation is CASSFGTAYEQYF.

The chain has TRBV10-3 and TRBJ2-5; 7 bases agree with TRBD2. With 6 bases clipped from V and 5 bases from J, the junction kept 15 bases outside the gene matches. CDR3 length equals 16 residues. Germline V CDR1 and CDR2: ENHRY, SYGVKD. The CDR3 loop reads CAIRGPAGSGWETQYF. The CDR3 DNA reads TGTGCCATCAGGGGACCAGCGGGGTCAGGCTGGGAGACCCAGTACTTC.

V gene TRBV6-2 or TRBV6-3 combines with J gene TRBJ2-1; 7 bases are shared with TRBD1. This CDR3 is built from 16 residues. Trimming removed 2 bases from V and 4 bases from J; junction bases left unmatched: 8. Germline CDR1 and CDR2: MNHEY and SVGEGT. The chain's CDR3 is CASSYRGPLGYNEQFF. CDR3 nucleotide sequence: TGTGCCAGCAGTTACAGGGGGCCTCTCGGTTACAATGAGCAGTTCTTC.

The gene calls are TRBV5-1 and TRBJ2-7, with 9 bases fitting TRBD1. Germline V gives CDR1 SGHRS, CDR2 YFSETQ. The CDR3 sequence is 16 residues long. V lost 3 bases and J lost 5; bases outside the gene matches: 12. In nucleotides, the CDR3 is TGCGCCAGCAGCTCGAATGCCGGGACAGGGTACCACGAGCAGTACTTC. Translation: CASSSNAGTGYHEQYF.

This rearrangement joins TRBV27 to TRBJ1-1, with 10 bases aligning to TRBD1. The ends lost 7 bases at V and 5 bases at J; junction bases unmatched: 16. CDR3 length: 17 residues. Germline CDR1 is MNHEY and CDR2 is SMNVEV (reference sequence). DNA for the CDR3: TGTGCCAGCACCTCCAGACAGGGGGCGTTTTTGGGGACTGAAGCTTTCTTT. It is translated as CASTSRQGAFLGTEAFF.

The chain links TRBV23-1 to TRBJ2-7; tentatively, D is TRBD2 (6 bases). TRBV23-1 is given ORF status, its function remaining uncertain. The CDR3 contains 14 residues. V shed 6 bases and J shed 4 bases, with 16 bases lying between them. This CDR3 is CASSPLGGGYEQYF. The CDR3 nucleotides read TGCGCCAGCAGCCCCCTGGGGGGTGGATACGAGCAGTACTTC.

This chain joins TRBV10-2 and TRBJ2-1; D is undetermined. The CDR3 is 13 amino acids. Germline V gene lookup returns CDR1 WSHSY and CDR2 SAAADI. Deletions cut 0 bases from V and 6 bases from J, with 6 bases between. The CDR3 bases are TGCGCCAGCAGTGAGTCGATACTCAATGAGCAGTTCTTC. Translation gives CASSESILNEQFF.

J is TRBJ2-1 and V is TRBV18; 10 bases align to TRBD2. V shed 3 bases and J 6 bases; nucleotides not matched to a gene: 5. Germline assignment: CDR1 KGHSH and CDR2 LQKENI. There are 15 residues in the CDR3. The CDR3 DNA reads TGTGCCAGCTCACCTCGGACTAGCGGATTCAATGAGCAGTTCTTC. It is translated as CASSPRTSGFNEQFF.

This clone was seen once. The V call is TRBV5-6, the J call TRBJ2-5; 7 bases match TRBD2. CDR1 and CDR2 from the germline V gene are SGHDT and YYEEEE. The CDR3 has 16 amino acids. The ends lost 4 bases at V and 5 bases at J; junction bases unmatched: 14. The CDR3 is CASSVSRAGMSETQYF. CDR3 DNA: TGTGCCAGCAGCGTCTCTCGAGCGGGGATGTCGGAGACCCAGTACTTC.

This chain links TRBV6-6 with TRBJ2-3; 13 nucleotides match TRBD2. In germline, CDR1 is MNHNY, CDR2 SVGAGI (reference sequence). This CDR3 is built from 17 residues. With 6 bases clipped from V and 4 bases from J, the junction kept 10 bases outside the gene matches. The CDR3 DNA reads TGTGCCAGCAGGCGAATGACTAGCGGGGGGCCAGCAGATACGCAGTATTTT. Its translation is CASRRMTSGGPADTQYF.

V and J are TRBV18 and TRBJ2-5, with D unclear. In germline, CDR1 is KGHSH, CDR2 LQKENI. V dropped 3 bases and J dropped 5 bases, with 4 bases sitting between them. This CDR3 is built from 11 residues. CDR3 sequence reads: CASSPQETQYF. The CDR3 DNA reads as TGTGCCAGCTCACCTCAGGAGACCCAGTACTTC. Combining the CDR3 with reference TRBV18 and TRBJ2-5 gives the whole variable domain NAGVMQNPRHLVRRRGQEARLRCSPMKGHSHVYWYRQLPEEGLKFMVYLQKENIIDESGMPKERFSAEFPKEGPSILRIQQVVRGDSAAYFCASSPQETQYFGPGTRLLVL.

J is TRBJ1-2 and V is TRBV24-1, with 11 bases identical to TRBD1. Germline CDR1 KGHDR, CDR2 SFDVKD. V dropped 4 bases and J dropped 4; count of bases not matched to a gene: 7. The CDR3 length is 16 residues. CDR3 bases: TGTGCCACCAGTGACCCAGGACAGGGGGCCGGCTATGGCTACACCTTC. Translated: CATSDPGQGAGYGYTF.

The gene calls are TRBV28 and TRBJ1-6, with D unresolved. V lost 2 bases and J 13 bases, leaving 15 bases between the germline ends. CDR3 length equals 14 residues. Germline assignment: CDR1 MDHEN and CDR2 SYDVKM. The CDR3 loop reads CASSLRGRNIPLHF. The DNA of the CDR3 is TGTGCCAGCAGTTTAAGAGGGAGGAATATCCCCCTCCACTTT.

The rearrangement uses TRBV28 and TRBJ1-1, with 11 bases fitting TRBD1. Germline V gene sequence: CDR1 MDHEN, CDR2 SYDVKM. The V gene end was trimmed by 8 bases and the J gene end by 8 bases; junction bases not matched to a gene: 10. The CDR3 is made up of 14 amino acids. CDR3 bases: TGTGCCAGCGTTTATCCGGACAGGGGGCGCGAAGCTTTCTTT. This sequence encodes CASVYPDRGREAFF.

The chain couples TRBV5-4 to TRBJ2-3; TRBD2 agrees at 16 bases. This CDR3 is 18 amino acids long. Unmatched junction bases numbered 5, after V lost 2 bases and J lost 2 bases. Germline CDR1 and CDR2: SGHNT and YYREEE (reference sequence). DNA of the CDR3: TGTGCCAGCAGCTTACCGGGACTAGCGGGGGGGTTCACAGATACGCAGTATTTT. Its translation: CASSLPGLAGGFTDTQYF.

The V and J genes are TRBV12-5 and TRBJ2-2; TRBD1 matches at 8 bases. V shed 9 bases and J 7 bases; nucleotides not matched to a gene: 4. The CDR3 contains 12 residues. Germline V gene lookup returns CDR1 LGHNT and CDR2 FRNRAP. CDR3 in DNA: TGTGCTAGCAGGGGGCAGGTCGGGGAGCTGTTTTTT. This codes for CASRGQVGELFF.

The V gene is TRBV6-5, the J gene TRBJ1-4; unclear D gene. Germline V gene sequence: CDR1 MNHEY, CDR2 SVGAGI. Trimming took 7 bases from V and 0 from J, leaving 12 bases between them. CDR3 length equals 15 residues. For the CDR3, the DNA is TGTGCCAGCAACCCGGCGGATGCAACTAATGAAAAACTGTTTTTT. This sequence encodes CASNPADATNEKLFF.

The rearrangement joins TRBV18 to TRBJ2-1, with D possibly TRBD2 on 5 matching bases. This CDR3 has 14 residues. Germline CDR1 KGHSH, CDR2 LQKENI. V shed 3 bases and J shed 8 bases, with 14 bases lying between them. The CDR3 DNA reads TGTGCCAGCTCACCCGGACTGGGGTTGGATGAGCAGTTCTTC. Residues: CASSPGLGLDEQFF.

This clone was seen a handful of times. The gene calls are TRBV5-1 and TRBJ1-1; D uncertain. Germline CDR1 SGHRS, CDR2 YFSETQ. V was trimmed by 4 bases and J by 3 bases, leaving 10 bases between them. The CDR3 extends over 13 amino acids. The DNA for the CDR3 is TGCGCCAGCAGCCAGGTGGTGGACACTGAAGCTTTCTTT. It specifies CASSQVVDTEAFF.

A few counts support this clone. The chain carries TRBV27 and TRBJ1-5, with D perhaps TRBD1 (5 bases). Germline loops: CDR1 MNHEY, CDR2 SMNVEV (reference sequence). CDR3 length: 14 residues. V shed 3 bases and J shed 5 bases, with 11 bases lying between them. CDR3 residues: CASSLTVSDQPQHF. CDR3 nucleotide sequence: TGTGCCAGCAGTTTGACAGTCTCAGATCAGCCCCAGCATTTT.